The sample holds a few counts of the clone carrying this T cell receptor (beta chain). A 5'RACE reaction primed in the constant segment made cDNA libraries of TCR alpha and TCR beta, and these carried sample barcodes and UMIs. From the 5' RACE reads, TCRdb called clonotypes with MiXCR, one entry per CDR3 protein. The sample includes hundreds of thousands of distinct CDR3 sequences, 20% to 25% of them seen just once. The data are from a study of T-cell memory formation after mild COVID-19. Trimming cost V 5 bases and J 5 bases; bases outside gene matches: 7. The germline gives CDR1 SEHNR, CDR2 FQNEAQ (reference sequence). The CDR3 spans 15 residues.

The origin of this receptor is an adult woman who had mild COVID-19 (a few samples of this study predate the infection). Cell type and time point are not known. The rearrangement uses TRBV7-9 and TRBJ1-4; 8 bases align to TRBD1. The specimen was PBMCs or a T cell subset sorted from them (not recorded which). CDR3: CASSPRTGPNEKLFF. The CDR3 DNA reads TGTGCCAGCAGCCCTCGGACAGGGCCGAATGAAAAACTGTTTTTT.